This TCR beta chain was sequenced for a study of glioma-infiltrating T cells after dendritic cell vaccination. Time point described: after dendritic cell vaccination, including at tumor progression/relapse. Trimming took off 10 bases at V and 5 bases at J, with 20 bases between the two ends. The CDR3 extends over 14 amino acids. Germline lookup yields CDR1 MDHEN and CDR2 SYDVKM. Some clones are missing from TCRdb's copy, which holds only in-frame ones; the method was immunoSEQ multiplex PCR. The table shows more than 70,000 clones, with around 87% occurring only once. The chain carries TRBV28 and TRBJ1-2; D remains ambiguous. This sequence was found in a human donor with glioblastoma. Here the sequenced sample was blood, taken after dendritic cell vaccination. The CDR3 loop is CAISWAAREYGYTF. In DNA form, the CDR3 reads TGTGCCATCTCTTGGGCCGCCCGGGAGTATGGCTACACCTTC.